A selection of T cell receptor beta chains follows, all from one sample in a study of T cell changes during pregnancy in multiple sclerosis. Clones were sequenced by immunoSEQ multiplex PCR, and TCRdb holds only the in-frame ones, with some missing. The data show 40,000 to 50,000 clones, with roughly 95% seen just once and around 0.3% held by the top ten. This specimen consisted of CD4+ T cells from peripheral blood mononuclear cells, obtained in the third trimester of pregnancy. The receptors shown here come from a female donor with multiple sclerosis, enrolled in a pregnancy study. The CDR3 runs from the conserved cysteine through the conserved F or W. Each record gives: D gene, V gene, clone size, J gene, CDR3 protein, CDR3 DNA. D genes are given only for firm matches. Clone size is shown for a subset of rows, as once, few, many or a class of expanded clone.

>.|TRBV5-4|.|TRBJ2-2
CASSVPSGASTGELFF
TGTGCCAGCAGCGTGCCCTCAGGGGCCAGCACCGGGGAGCTGTTTTTT
>.|TRBV30|.|TRBJ1-1
CAWRTGTNTEAFF
TGTGCCTGGAGGACAGGCACGAACACTGAAGCTTTCTTT
>.|TRBV10-3|.|TRBJ1-1
CAISELEARNTEAFF
TGTGCCATCAGTGAGCTTGAAGCTAGGAACACTGAAGCTTTCTTT
>TRBD1|TRBV6-6|.|TRBJ1-6
CASWTGDTGSLHF
TGTGCCAGTTGGACAGGGGATACCGGATCCCTCCACTTT
>TRBD1|TRBV5-5|.|TRBJ1-1
CASSPIGGTFNTEAFF
TGTGCCAGCAGCCCAATAGGGGGCACATTCAACACTGAAGCTTTCTTT
>TRBD1|TRBV15|.|TRBJ2-7
CATSRDPGGSYEQYF
TGTGCCACCAGCAGAGATCCAGGGGGCTCCTACGAGCAGTACTTC
>.|TRBV4-3|once|TRBJ1-3
CASSQDLAAGNTIYF
TGCGCCAGCAGCCAAGACCTAGCGGCGGGAAACACCATATATTTT
>TRBD1|TRBV5-4|.|TRBJ1-1
CASSSGTGYVGTEAFF
TGTGCCAGCAGCTCCGGGACAGGATATGTTGGGACTGAAGCTTTCTTT
>TRBD1|TRBV7-9|.|TRBJ1-1
CASSYGQANTEAFF
TGTGCCAGCAGCTACGGACAGGCGAACACTGAAGCTTTCTTT
>.|TRBV9|.|TRBJ2-7
CASSVGEVSEQYF
TGTGCCAGCAGCGTAGGAGAAGTTTCCGAGCAGTACTTC
>.|TRBV5-5|.|TRBJ1-1
CASSLGAGAGTEAFF
TGTGCCAGCAGCTTGGGGGCAGGGGCAGGCACTGAAGCTTTCTTT
>.|TRBV5-1|.|TRBJ1-5
CASSLGSSNQPQHF
TGCGCCAGCAGCTTAGGGAGTAGCAATCAGCCCCAGCATTTT
>TRBD1|TRBV6-5|.|TRBJ1-1
CASRTDRTNTEAFF
TGTGCCAGCAGAACGGACAGGACGAACACTGAAGCTTTCTTT
>TRBD1|TRBV7-6|once|TRBJ2-7
CASSSKQGAVQDYEQYF
TGTGCCAGCAGCTCCAAACAGGGGGCGGTTCAGGACTACGAGCAGTACTTC
>.|TRBV28|once|TRBJ1-2
CASSLSAAYGYTF
TGTGCCAGCAGTTTATCGGCGGCCTATGGCTACACCTTC
>.|TRBV18|.|TRBJ1-5
CASSPGGNQPQHF
TGTGCCAGCTCACCTGGAGGCAATCAGCCCCAGCATTTT
>TRBD2|TRBV4-1|once|TRBJ2-3
CASSQEGGHRTDTQYF
TGCGCCAGCAGCCAAGAGGGAGGGCACCGCACAGATACGCAGTATTTT
>.|TRBV5-1|.|TRBJ1-5
CASSPDQGRQPQHF
TGCGCCAGCAGCCCTGATCAGGGGCGTCAGCCCCAGCATTTT
>.|TRBV29-1|.|TRBJ1-1
CSLRQGTEAFF
TGCAGCCTTCGTCAGGGGACTGAAGCTTTCTTT
>TRBD1|TRBV7-6|.|TRBJ2-5
CASSPGTGEETQYF
TGTGCCAGCAGTCCCGGGACAGGGGAAGAGACCCAGTACTTC
>.|TRBV9|.|TRBJ2-5
CASSAGGRNQETQYF
TGTGCCAGCAGCGCCGGAGGACGCAACCAAGAGACCCAGTACTTC
>TRBD1|TRBV28|few|TRBJ1-6
CASSPRQGAGSPLHF
TGTGCCAGCAGTCCGAGACAGGGAGCAGGCTCACCCCTCCACTTT
>.|TRBV2|.|TRBJ2-1
CASTRDTDEQFF
TGTGCCAGCACCCGGGACACCGATGAGCAGTTCTTC
>TRBD1|TRBV5-1|.|TRBJ1-6
CASSQRQGSYSPLHF
TGCGCCAGCAGCCAACGACAGGGGAGTTATTCACCCCTCCACTTT
>.|TRBV29-1|.|TRBJ2-5
CSVVLTPERGETQYF
TGCAGCGTTGTGCTAACACCTGAGAGAGGAGAGACCCAGTACTTC
>.|TRBV30|.|TRBJ1-4
CAWSSNQIEKLFF
TGTGCCTGGAGCTCAAATCAGATAGAAAAACTGTTTTTT
>TRBD2|TRBV7-7|.|TRBJ2-1
CASSQLAGVGNEQFF
TGTGCTAGCAGCCAGTTAGCGGGAGTGGGAAATGAGCAGTTCTTC
>TRBD2|TRBV5-6|.|TRBJ2-1
CASSLRLAGLYNEQFF
TGTGCCAGCAGCTTGAGACTAGCGGGACTATACAATGAGCAGTTCTTC
>TRBD1|TRBV18|.|TRBJ2-3
CASSPRTGGTTTDTQYF
TGTGCCAGCTCACCACGCACAGGGGGTACAACCACAGATACGCAGTATTTT
>.|TRBV4-3|.|TRBJ1-1
CASSQSIVGIANTEAFF
TGCGCCAGCAGCCAATCGATCGTCGGGATTGCGAACACTGAAGCTTTCTTT
>.|TRBV11-3|once|TRBJ2-7
CASSSPRTRLHEQYF
TGTGCCAGCAGCTCCCCAAGGACAAGGCTCCACGAGCAGTACTTC
>.|TRBV30|.|TRBJ1-5
CAWSVKQDGQPQHF
TGTGCCTGGAGTGTTAAGCAGGATGGTCAGCCCCAGCATTTT
>.|TRBV5-1|.|TRBJ2-1
CASGDTFNEQFF
TGCGCCAGCGGGGACACCTTCAATGAGCAGTTCTTC
>.|TRBV6-5|.|TRBJ2-5
CASSYSLKETQYF
TGTGCCAGCAGTTACTCATTAAAAGAGACCCAGTACTTC
>.|TRBV27|once|TRBJ2-7
CATASTKSYEQYF
TGTGCCACCGCGTCCACCAAAAGCTACGAGCAGTACTTC
>TRBD1|TRBV11-2|.|TRBJ2-3
CASRQQGVGTDTQYF
TGTGCCAGCAGACAACAGGGGGTGGGCACAGATACGCAGTATTTT
>TRBD2|TRBV5-4|.|TRBJ2-6
CASSPTSGRASGANVLTF
TGTGCCAGCAGCCCAACTAGCGGGAGGGCCTCTGGGGCCAACGTCCTGACTTTC
>TRBD2|TRBV4-3|.|TRBJ2-3
CASSQEAGGPLDTQYF
TGCGCCAGCAGCCAGGAAGCGGGGGGGCCTCTAGATACGCAGTATTTT
>.|TRBV9|.|TRBJ1-2
CASSVAIRTHPTGICGYTF
TGTGCCAGCAGCGTAGCCATCCGAACACATCCTACAGGGATCTGTGGCTACACCTTC
>TRBD1|TRBV9|once|TRBJ2-1
CASSVEQGGYNEQFF
TGTGCCAGCAGCGTAGAACAGGGGGGCTACAATGAGCAGTTCTTC
>TRBD1|TRBV19|.|TRBJ1-3
CASSVQGDGNTIYF
TGTGCCAGTAGTGTACAGGGGGACGGAAACACCATATATTTT
>TRBD1|TRBV27|.|TRBJ1-1
CASSFLTYRGLNTEAFF
TGTGCCAGCAGTTTCCTTACCTACAGGGGGCTGAACACTGAAGCTTTCTTT
>.|TRBV27|few|TRBJ2-1
CASGGNEQFF
TGTGCCAGCGGCGGCAATGAGCAGTTCTTC
>TRBD1|TRBV18|.|TRBJ2-7
CASSPRAGTGGYEQYF
TGTGCCAGCTCACCACGCGCTGGGACAGGGGGCTACGAGCAGTACTTC
>.|TRBV7-2|.|TRBJ1-2
CASNAGAGETYGYTF
TGTGCCAGCAATGCTGGGGCGGGGGAAACCTATGGCTACACCTTC
>TRBD2|TRBV30|once|TRBJ2-2
CAWATMRASGPGELFF
TGTGCCTGGGCCACAATGAGGGCTAGCGGCCCCGGGGAGCTGTTTTTT
>TRBD1|TRBV7-2|.|TRBJ1-1
CASSILQGGAEAFF
TGTGCCAGCAGCATTTTACAGGGGGGGGCTGAAGCTTTCTTT
>.|TRBV5-1|.|TRBJ2-1
CASSLGESRGNEQFF
TGCGCCAGCAGCTTGGGGGAATCTAGGGGTAATGAGCAGTTCTTC
>TRBD1|TRBV5-1|.|TRBJ2-5
CASSLGVGQGQETQYF
TGCGCCAGCAGCTTGGGGGTAGGACAGGGACAAGAGACCCAGTACTTC
>.|TRBV7-8|.|TRBJ1-2
CASSQRTNYGYTF
TGTGCCAGCAGCCAGAGGACAAACTATGGCTACACCTTC
>TRBD2|TRBV28|.|TRBJ2-1
CASSLSGGENNEQFF
TGTGCCAGCAGCCTTAGCGGGGGGGAAAACAATGAGCAGTTCTTC
>TRBD1|TRBV6-5|.|TRBJ1-6
CASSYSGQGNSPLHF
TGTGCCAGCAGTTACTCTGGACAGGGCAATTCACCCCTCCACTTT
>TRBD1|TRBV7-6|.|TRBJ2-6
CASSLWGTGGSGANVLTF
TGTGCCAGCAGCTTATGGGGGACAGGGGGATCAGGGGCCAACGTCCTGACTTTC
>.|TRBV6-5|.|TRBJ1-2
CASSYRYFDSDYGYTF
TGTGCCAGCAGTTACCGATACTTCGACAGCGACTATGGCTACACCTTC
>TRBD2|TRBV7-9|.|TRBJ2-1
CASSFAASGRGEQFF
TGTGCCAGCAGCTTCGCGGCTAGCGGGAGGGGGGAGCAGTTCTTC
>.|TRBV6-5|.|TRBJ2-2
CASKHRVAGELFF
TGTGCCAGCAAACACAGGGTTGCCGGGGAGCTGTTTTTT
>.|TRBV7-2|.|TRBJ1-4
CASSWGRGEKLFF
TGTGCCAGCAGCTGGGGGCGCGGAGAAAAACTGTTTTTT
>TRBD2|TRBV5-4|.|TRBJ2-1
CASSALAGGQGGNEQFF
TGTGCCAGCAGCGCACTAGCGGGGGGCCAGGGGGGAAATGAGCAGTTCTTC
>TRBD1|TRBV7-3|.|TRBJ1-6
CASSLTGVNSPLHF
TGTGCCAGCAGTTTGACAGGGGTTAATTCACCCCTCCACTTT
>TRBD1|TRBV5-5|.|TRBJ1-4
CASSSLDRGLGLGEKLFF
TGTGCCAGCAGCTCACTAGACAGGGGGCTAGGTCTGGGAGAAAAACTGTTTTTT